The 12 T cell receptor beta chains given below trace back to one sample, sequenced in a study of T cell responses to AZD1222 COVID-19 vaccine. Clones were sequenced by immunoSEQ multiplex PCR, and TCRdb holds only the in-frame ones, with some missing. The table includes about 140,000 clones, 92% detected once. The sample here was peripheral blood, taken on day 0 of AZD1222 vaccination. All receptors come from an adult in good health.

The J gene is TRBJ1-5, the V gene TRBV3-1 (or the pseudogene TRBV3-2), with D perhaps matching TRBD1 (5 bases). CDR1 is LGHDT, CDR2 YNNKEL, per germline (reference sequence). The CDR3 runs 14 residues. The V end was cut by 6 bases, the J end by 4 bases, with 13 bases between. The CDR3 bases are TGTGCCAGCAGTCGGGGGGGTCGAAATCAGCCCCAGCATTTT. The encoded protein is CASSRGGRNQPQHF.

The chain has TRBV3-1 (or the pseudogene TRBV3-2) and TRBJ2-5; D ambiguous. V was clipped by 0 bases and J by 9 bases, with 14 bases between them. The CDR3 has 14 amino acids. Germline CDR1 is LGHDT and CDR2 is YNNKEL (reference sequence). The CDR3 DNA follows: TGTGCCAGCAGCCAAGATCTTTCGGCAAGGGCCCAGTACTTC. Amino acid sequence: CASSQDLSARAQYF.

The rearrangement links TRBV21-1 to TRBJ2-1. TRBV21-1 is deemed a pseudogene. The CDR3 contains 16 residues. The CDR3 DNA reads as TGTGCCAGCAGCAAAGCGCTTGGGTGGTCCTACAATGAGCAGTTCTTC. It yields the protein CASSKALGWSYNEQFF.

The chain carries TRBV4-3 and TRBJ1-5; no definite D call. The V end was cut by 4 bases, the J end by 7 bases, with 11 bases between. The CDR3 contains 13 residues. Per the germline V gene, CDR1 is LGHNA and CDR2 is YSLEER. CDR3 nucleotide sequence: TGCGCCAGCAGCCTAGAGGTGGGGCAGCCCCAGCATTTT. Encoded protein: CASSLEVGQPQHF.

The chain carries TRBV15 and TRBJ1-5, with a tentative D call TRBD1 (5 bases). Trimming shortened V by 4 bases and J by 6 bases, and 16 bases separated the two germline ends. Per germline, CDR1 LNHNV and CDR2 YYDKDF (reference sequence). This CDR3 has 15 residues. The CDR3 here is CATSIPGGGGQPQHF. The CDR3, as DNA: TGTGCCACCAGCATTCCCGGGGGTGGAGGTCAGCCCCAGCATTTT.

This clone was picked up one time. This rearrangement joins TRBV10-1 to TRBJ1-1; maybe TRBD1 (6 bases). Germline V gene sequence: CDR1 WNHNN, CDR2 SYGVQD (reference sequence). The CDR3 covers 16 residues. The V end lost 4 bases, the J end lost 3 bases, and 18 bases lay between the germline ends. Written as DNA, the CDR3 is TGCGCCAGCAGTGGGGGGGCTCTCCTCGGCCACACTGAAGCTTTCTTT. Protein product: CASSGGALLGHTEAFF.

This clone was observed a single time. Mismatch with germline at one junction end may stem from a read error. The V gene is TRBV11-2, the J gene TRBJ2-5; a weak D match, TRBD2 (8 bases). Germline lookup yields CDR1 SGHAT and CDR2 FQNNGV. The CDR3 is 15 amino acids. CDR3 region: CASSSPGRGQRVPDF. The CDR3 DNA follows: TGTGCCAGCAGCTCCCCCGGGAGGGGACAGAGAGTCCCGGACTTC. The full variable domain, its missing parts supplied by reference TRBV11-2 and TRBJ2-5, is EAGVAQSPRYKIIEKRQSVAFWCNPISGHATLYWYQQILGQGPKLLIQFQNNGVVDDSQLPKDRFSAERLKGVDSTLKIQPAKLEDSAVYLCASSSPGRGQRVPDFGPGTRLLVL.

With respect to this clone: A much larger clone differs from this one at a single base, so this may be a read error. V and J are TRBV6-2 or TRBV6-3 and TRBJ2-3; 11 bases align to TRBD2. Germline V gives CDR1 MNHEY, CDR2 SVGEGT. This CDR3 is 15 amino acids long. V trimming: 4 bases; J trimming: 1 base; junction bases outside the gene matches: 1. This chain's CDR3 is CASSLGLAGTDTQYF. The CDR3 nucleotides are TGTGCCAGCAGTTTGGGACTAGCGGGCACAGATACGCAGTATTTT.

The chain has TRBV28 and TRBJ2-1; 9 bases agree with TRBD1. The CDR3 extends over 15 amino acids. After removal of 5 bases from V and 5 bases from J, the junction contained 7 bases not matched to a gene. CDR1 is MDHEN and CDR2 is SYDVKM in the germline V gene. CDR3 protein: CASSLGTGTDNEQFF. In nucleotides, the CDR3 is TGTGCCAGCAGTCTCGGGACAGGGACGGACAATGAGCAGTTCTTC.

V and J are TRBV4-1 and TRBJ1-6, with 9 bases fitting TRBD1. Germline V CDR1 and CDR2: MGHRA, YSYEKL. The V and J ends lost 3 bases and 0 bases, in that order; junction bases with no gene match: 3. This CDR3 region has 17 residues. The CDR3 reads CASSQKQGASYNSPLHF. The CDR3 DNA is TGCGCCAGCAGCCAGAAACAGGGGGCCTCCTATAATTCACCCCTCCACTTT.

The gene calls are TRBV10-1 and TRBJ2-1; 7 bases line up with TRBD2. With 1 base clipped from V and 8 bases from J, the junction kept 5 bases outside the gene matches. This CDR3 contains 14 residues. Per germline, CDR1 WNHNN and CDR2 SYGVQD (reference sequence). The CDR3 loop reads CASSEWKGRDEQFF. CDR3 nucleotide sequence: TGCGCCAGCAGTGAGTGGAAGGGGAGGGATGAGCAGTTCTTC.

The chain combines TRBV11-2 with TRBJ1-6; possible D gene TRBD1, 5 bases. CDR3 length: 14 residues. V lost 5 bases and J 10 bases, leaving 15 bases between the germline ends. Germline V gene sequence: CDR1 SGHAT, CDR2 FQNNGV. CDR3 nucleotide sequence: TGTGCCAGCAGCCCCCTGGAGGGGATCTCACCCCTCCACTTT. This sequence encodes CASSPLEGISPLHF. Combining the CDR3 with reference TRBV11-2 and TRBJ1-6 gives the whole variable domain EAGVAQSPRYKIIEKRQSVAFWCNPISGHATLYWYQQILGQGPKLLIQFQNNGVVDDSQLPKDRFSAERLKGVDSTLKIQPAKLEDSAVYLCASSPLEGISPLHFGNGTRLTVT.